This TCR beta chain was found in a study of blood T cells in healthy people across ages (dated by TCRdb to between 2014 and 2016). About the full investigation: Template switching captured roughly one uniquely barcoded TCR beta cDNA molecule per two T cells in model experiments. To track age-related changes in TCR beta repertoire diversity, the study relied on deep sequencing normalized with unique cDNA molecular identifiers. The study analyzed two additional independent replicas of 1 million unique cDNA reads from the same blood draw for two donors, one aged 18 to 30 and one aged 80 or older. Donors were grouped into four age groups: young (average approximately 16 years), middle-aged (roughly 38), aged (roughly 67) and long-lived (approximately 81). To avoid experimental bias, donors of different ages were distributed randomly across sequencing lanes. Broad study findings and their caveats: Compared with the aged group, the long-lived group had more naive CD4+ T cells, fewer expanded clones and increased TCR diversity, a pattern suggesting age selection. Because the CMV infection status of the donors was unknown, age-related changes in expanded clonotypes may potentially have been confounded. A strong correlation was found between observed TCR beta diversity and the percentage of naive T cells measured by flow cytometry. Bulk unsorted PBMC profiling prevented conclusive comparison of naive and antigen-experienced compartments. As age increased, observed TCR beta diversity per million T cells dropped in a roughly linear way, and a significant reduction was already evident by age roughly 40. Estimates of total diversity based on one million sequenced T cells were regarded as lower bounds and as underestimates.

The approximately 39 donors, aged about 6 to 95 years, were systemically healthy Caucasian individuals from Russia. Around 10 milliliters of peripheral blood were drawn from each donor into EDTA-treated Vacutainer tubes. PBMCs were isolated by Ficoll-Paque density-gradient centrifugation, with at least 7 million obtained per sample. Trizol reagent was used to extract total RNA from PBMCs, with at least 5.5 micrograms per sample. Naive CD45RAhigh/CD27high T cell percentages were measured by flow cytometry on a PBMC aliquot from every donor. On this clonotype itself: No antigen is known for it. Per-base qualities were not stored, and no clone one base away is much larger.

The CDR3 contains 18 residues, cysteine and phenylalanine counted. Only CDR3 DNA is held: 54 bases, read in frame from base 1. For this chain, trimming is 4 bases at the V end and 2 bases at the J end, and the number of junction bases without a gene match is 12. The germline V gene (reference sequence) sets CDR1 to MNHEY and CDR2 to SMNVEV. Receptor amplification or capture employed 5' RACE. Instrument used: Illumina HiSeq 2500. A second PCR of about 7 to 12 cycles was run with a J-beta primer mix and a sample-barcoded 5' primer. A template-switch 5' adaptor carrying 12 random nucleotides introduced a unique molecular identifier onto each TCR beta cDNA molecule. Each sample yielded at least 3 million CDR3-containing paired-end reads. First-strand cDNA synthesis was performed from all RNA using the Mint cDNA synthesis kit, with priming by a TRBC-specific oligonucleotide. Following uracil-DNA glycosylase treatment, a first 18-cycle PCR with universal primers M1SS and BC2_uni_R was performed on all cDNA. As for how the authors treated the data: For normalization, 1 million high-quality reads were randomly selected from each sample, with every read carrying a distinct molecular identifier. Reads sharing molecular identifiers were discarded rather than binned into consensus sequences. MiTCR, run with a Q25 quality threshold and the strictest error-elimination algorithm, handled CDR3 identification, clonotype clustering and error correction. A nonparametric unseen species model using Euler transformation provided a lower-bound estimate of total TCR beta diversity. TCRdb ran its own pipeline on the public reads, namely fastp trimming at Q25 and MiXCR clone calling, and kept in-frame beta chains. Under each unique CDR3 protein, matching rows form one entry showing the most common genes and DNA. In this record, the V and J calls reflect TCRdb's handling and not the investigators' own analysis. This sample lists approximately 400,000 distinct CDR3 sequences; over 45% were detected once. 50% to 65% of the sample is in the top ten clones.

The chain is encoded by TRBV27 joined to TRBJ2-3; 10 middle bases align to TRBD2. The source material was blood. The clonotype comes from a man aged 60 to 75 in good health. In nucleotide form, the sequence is TGTGCCAGCAGTTCCAGAGCGGGAGGGCCCACTCTCACAGATACGCAGTATTTT. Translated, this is CASSSRAGGPTLTDTQYF.